These 7 T cell receptor beta chains were all obtained from the same sample, sequenced in a study of OX40 agonist ivuxolimab in advanced cancers. TCRdb's table, derived via immunoSEQ multiplex PCR, lists solely in-frame clones and lacks some. The top ten hold 12% of the sample, which has some 50,000 clones, 75% to 90% seen once. The sequenced sample was CD4+ or CD8+ T cells sorted from blood, obtained in a trial of the OX40 agonist ivuxolimab. Source of these receptors: an adult with an advanced solid tumor such as melanoma, head and neck, liver or kidney cancer.

With respect to this clone: The sample holds other DNA sequences that translate to the same CDR3. The V call is TRBV7-9, the J call TRBJ2-7; D might be TRBD2 (6 bases). This CDR3 comprises 13 residues. V lost 4 bases and J lost 3, with 10 bases in between. Germline loops: CDR1 SEHNR, CDR2 FQNEAQ (reference sequence). The CDR3 is CASSSQTSYEQYF. As DNA, the CDR3 is TGTGCCAGCAGCTCACAGACTAGCTACGAGCAGTACTTC.

This clone has a single count. The chain is built from TRBV4-3 and TRBJ2-7; 8 nucleotides agree with TRBD2. The V gene end was trimmed by 7 bases and the J gene end by 4 bases; junction bases not matched to a gene: 9. CDR1 and CDR2 (germline): LGHNA, YSLEER. The CDR3 totals 14 residues. CDR3 region: CASKPGLGDYEQYF. CDR3 bases: TGCGCCAGCAAACCGGGACTAGGCGATTACGAGCAGTACTTC.

This chain links TRBV29-1 with TRBJ2-5; 8 nucleotides line up with TRBD1. The length of the CDR3 is 13 residues. The trim removed 6 bases at V and 1 base at J, leaving 4 bases unmatched. CDR1 is SQVTM and CDR2 is ANQGSEA in the germline V gene. CDR3 nucleotides: TGCAGCGTCCGAGACAGGGGCCAAGAGACCCAGTACTTC. This gives the protein CSVRDRGQETQYF.

The J gene is TRBJ1-2, the V gene TRBV19; the D gene is possibly TRBD1 (5 bases). The CDR3 is 11 amino acids. V was cut by 7 bases and J by 8 bases, with 11 bases left in between. Germline CDR1 is LNHDA and CDR2 is SQIVND (reference sequence). In DNA, the CDR3 is TGTGCCAGTACGCAGGGTGACGGCTACACCTTC. Amino acids: CASTQGDGYTF.

This chain uses TRBV15 with TRBJ2-3; 15 bases align to TRBD2. V lost 5 bases to trimming and J lost 6 bases; unmatched junction nucleotides: 3. This CDR3 contains 15 residues. Germline V CDR1 and CDR2: LNHNV, YYDKDF (reference sequence). The CDR3 here is CATSRTSGGADTQYF. DNA for the CDR3: TGTGCCACCAGCCGGACTAGCGGGGGGGCCGATACGCAGTATTTT.

The table lists this clone with a count of one. J is TRBJ2-2 and V is TRBV4-3; a weak D match, TRBD2 (5 bases). With 1 base removed from V and 1 base from J, the gap between germline ends came to 13 bases. There are 17 residues in the CDR3. Germline values: CDR1 LGHNA, CDR2 YSLEER. CDR3 nucleotides: TGCGCCAGCAGCCAAGTTAAACTAGTGTTGAACACCGGGGAGCTGTTTTTT. Its translation: CASSQVKLVLNTGELFF.

The rearrangement links TRBV7-9 to TRBJ2-7; no definite D call. Germline V gene lookup returns CDR1 SEHNR and CDR2 FQNEAQ (reference sequence). This CDR3 has 15 amino acids. V lost 4 bases and J lost 4, with 17 bases in between. This CDR3 reads CASSSEKGGHYEQYF. The DNA for the CDR3 is TGTGCCAGCAGCTCGGAAAAGGGTGGGCATTACGAGCAGTACTTC.